Each of the 10 T cell receptor beta chains below was sequenced from the same sample in a study of cytomegalovirus exposure and HLA in healthy donors. Primers included in the PCR were 60 Vbeta and 13 Jbeta primers. Some clones are missing from TCRdb's copy, which holds only in-frame ones; the method was immunoSEQ multiplex PCR. This sample has 95,000 to 150,000 clones; about 80% occur once, and the top ten carry roughly 9%. Material: PBMCs. These receptors all stem from a woman between 50 and 59 years old in good health and CMV-seropositive.

This chain uses TRBV28 with TRBJ1-4; a possible D gene is TRBD1 (6 bases). V was pared by 4 bases and J by 7 bases, with 19 bases between. The CDR3 contains 16 residues. The V gene's germline CDR1 is MDHEN and CDR2 SYDVKM. CDR3 sequence reads: CASSSHKTGTVEKLFF. In nucleotides, the CDR3 is TGTGCCAGCAGTTCCCATAAAACAGGGACGGTTGAAAAACTGTTTTTT. The full variable domain, rest sourced from reference TRBV28 and TRBJ1-4, is DVKVTQSSRYLVKRTGEKVFLECVQDMDHENMFWYRQDPGLGLRLIYFSYDVKMKEKGDIPEGYSVSREKKERFSLILESASTNQTSMYLCASSSHKTGTVEKLFFGSGTQLSVL.

The rearrangement joins TRBV9 to TRBJ2-7; TRBD2 agrees at 7 bases. Trimming at V came to 3 bases and at J to 5 bases, leaving 11 bases not matched to a gene. The germline V gene has CDR1 SGDLS and CDR2 YYNGEE. CDR3 length equals 15 residues. CDR3 nucleotides: TGTGCCAGCAGCGCCCTTAGTGGGGAGGGCCACGAGCAGTACTTC. Amino acid sequence: CASSALSGEGHEQYF.

The J gene is TRBJ2-4, the V gene TRBV15, with D perhaps TRBD2 (6 bases). Deletions cut 0 bases from V and 4 bases from J, with 10 bases between. Per germline, CDR1 LNHNV and CDR2 YYDKDF (reference sequence). The CDR3 has 15 amino acids. The CDR3 loop reads CATSRDTGGKNIQYF. DNA for the CDR3: TGTGCCACCAGCAGAGATACCGGGGGAAAAAACATTCAGTACTTC.

This clone has a handful of counts. The chain couples TRBV5-1 to TRBJ1-1; 8 bases line up with TRBD1. CDR3 length equals 14 residues. Trimming took 4 bases from V and 1 from J; bases not matched to a gene: 3. Germline-derived CDR1 and CDR2 are SGHRS and YFSETQ. The CDR3 spells CASSGGTGNTEAFF. CDR3 sequence (DNA): TGCGCCAGCAGCGGTGGGACAGGGAACACTGAAGCTTTCTTT.

The CDR3 sequence: CASSLGGTVGEKLFF. In nucleotides, the CDR3 is TGTGCCAGCAGCTTAGGCGGGACAGTTGGCGAAAAACTGTTTTTT. The chain recombines TRBV7-2 with TRBJ1-4; TRBD1 agrees at 7 bases. After removal of 1 base from V and 8 bases from J, the junction contained 7 bases not matched to a gene. The CDR3 consists of 15 residues. CDR1 and CDR2 from the germline V gene are SGHTA and FQGNSA.

This chain connects TRBV5-1 to TRBJ2-1, with TRBD1 as a possible D gene (5 bases). This CDR3 has 17 residues. The germline V gene has CDR1 SGHRS and CDR2 YFSETQ. V lost 4 bases and J lost 5, with 22 bases in between. CDR3 DNA: TGCGCCAGCAGCCCCAAAGTCGAGGAAGGGGTTGACAATGAGCAGTTCTTC. Its protein product is CASSPKVEEGVDNEQFF.

The rearrangement uses TRBV10-3 and TRBJ2-5; D ambiguous. V was shortened by 0 bases and J by 2 bases, with 13 bases between the two germline ends. The CDR3 sequence is 16 residues long. Per the germline V gene, CDR1 is ENHRY and CDR2 is SYGVKD. The CDR3 nucleotides are TGTGCCATCAGTGAGTCGGCAGGCATGATACAAGAGACCCAGTACTTC. Its protein is CAISESAGMIQETQYF.

By sample share, this clone is medium-sized (0.01 to 0.1%). The CDR3 sequence: CASSLAQGNEAFF. In DNA form, the CDR3 reads TGTGCCAGCAGCTTGGCTCAGGGTAATGAAGCTTTCTTT. J is TRBJ1-1 and V is TRBV5-6; D is possibly TRBD1 (5 bases). Germline assignment: CDR1 SGHDT and CDR2 YYEEEE. Trimming stripped 0 bases from V and 7 bases from J, with 10 bases between. The CDR3 extends over 13 amino acids.

The chain is built from TRBV19 and TRBJ2-3, with D possibly being TRBD2 (6 bases). Deletions cut 7 bases from V and 6 bases from J, with 8 bases between. This CDR3 comprises 11 residues. The germline gives CDR1 LNHDA, CDR2 SQIVND (reference sequence). Here the CDR3 DNA reads TGTGCCAGTACCCGGGGGGATACGCAGTATTTT. Translating gives CASTRGDTQYF.

This clone was counted a few times. The V gene is TRBV6-5, the J gene TRBJ2-5; TRBD2 matches 9 bases. The DNA end favors TRBJ2-7, so the J call may be wrong. CDR3 length equals 15 residues. Per the germline V gene, CDR1 is MNHEY and CDR2 is SVGAGI. The CDR3 DNA is TGTGCCAGCAGTTACTCGACTAGCGGTTCCTACGAGCAGTACTTC. This encodes CASSYSTSGSYEQYF.